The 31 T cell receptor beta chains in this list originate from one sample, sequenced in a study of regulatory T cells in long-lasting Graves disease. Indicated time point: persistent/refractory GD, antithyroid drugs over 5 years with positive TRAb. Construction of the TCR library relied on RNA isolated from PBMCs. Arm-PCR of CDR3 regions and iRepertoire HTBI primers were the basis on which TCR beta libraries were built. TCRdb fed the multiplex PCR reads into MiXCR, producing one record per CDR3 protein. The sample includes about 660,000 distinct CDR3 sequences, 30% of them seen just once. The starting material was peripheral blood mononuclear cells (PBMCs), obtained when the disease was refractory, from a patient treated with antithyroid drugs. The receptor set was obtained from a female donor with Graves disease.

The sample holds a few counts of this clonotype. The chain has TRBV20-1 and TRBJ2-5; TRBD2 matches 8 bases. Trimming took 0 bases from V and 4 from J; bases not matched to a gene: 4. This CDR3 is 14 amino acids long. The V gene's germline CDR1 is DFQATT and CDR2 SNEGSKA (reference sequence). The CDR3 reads CSAREGGRTETQYF. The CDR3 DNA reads TGCAGTGCTAGAGAGGGCGGGAGGACAGAGACCCAGTACTTC.

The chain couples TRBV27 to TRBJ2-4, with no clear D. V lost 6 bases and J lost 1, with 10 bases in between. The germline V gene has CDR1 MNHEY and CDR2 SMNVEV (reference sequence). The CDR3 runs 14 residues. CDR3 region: CASREGYAKNIQYF. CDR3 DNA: TGTGCCAGCAGAGAAGGCTACGCCAAAAACATTCAGTACTTC.

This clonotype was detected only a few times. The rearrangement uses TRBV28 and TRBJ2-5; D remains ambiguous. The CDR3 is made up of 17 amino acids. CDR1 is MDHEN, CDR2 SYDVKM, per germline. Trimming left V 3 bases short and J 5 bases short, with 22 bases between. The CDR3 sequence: CASSFNPQRTLMETQYF. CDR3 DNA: TGTGCCAGCAGTTTCAACCCCCAGCGAACCCTAATGGAGACCCAGTACTTC. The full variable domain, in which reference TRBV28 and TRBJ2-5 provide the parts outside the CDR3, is DVKVTQSSRYLVKRTGEKVFLECVQDMDHENMFWYRQDPGLGLRLIYFSYDVKMKEKGDIPEGYSVSREKKERFSLILESASTNQTSMYLCASSFNPQRTLMETQYFGPGTRLLVL.

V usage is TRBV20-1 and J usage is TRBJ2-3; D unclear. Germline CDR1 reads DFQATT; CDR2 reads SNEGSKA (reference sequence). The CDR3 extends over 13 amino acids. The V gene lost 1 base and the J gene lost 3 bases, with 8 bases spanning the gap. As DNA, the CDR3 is TGCAGTGCTAGAGTCGGGTTTACAGATACGCAGTATTTT. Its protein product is CSARVGFTDTQYF.

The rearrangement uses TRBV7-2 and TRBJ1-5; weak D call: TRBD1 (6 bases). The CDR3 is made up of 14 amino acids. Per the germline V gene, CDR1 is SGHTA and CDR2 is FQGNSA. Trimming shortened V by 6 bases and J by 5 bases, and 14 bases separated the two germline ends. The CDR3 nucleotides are TGTGCCAGCAGAGAGACAGGACGGTATCAGCCCCAGCATTTT. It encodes CASRETGRYQPQHF. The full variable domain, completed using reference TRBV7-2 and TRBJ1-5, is GAGVSQSPSNKVTEKGKDVELRCDPISGHTALYWYRQSLGQGLEFLIYFQGNSAPDKSGLPSDRFSAERTGGSVSTLTIQRTQQEDSAVYLCASRETGRYQPQHFGDGTRLSIL.

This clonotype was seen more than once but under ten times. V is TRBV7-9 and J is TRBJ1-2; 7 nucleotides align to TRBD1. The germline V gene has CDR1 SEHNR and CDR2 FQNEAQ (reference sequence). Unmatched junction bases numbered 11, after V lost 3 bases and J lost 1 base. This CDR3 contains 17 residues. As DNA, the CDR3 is TGTGCCAGCAGCTTTGGACAGGCGGCAGGCAATAACTATGGCTACACCTTC. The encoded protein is CASSFGQAAGNNYGYTF.

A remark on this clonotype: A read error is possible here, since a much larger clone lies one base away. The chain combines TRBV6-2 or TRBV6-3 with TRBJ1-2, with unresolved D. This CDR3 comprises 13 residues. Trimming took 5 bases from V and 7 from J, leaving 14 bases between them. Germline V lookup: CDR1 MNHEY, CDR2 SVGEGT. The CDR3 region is CASSEGLRCGYTF. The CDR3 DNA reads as TGTGCCAGCAGTGAAGGACTGCGCTGTGGCTACACCTTC.

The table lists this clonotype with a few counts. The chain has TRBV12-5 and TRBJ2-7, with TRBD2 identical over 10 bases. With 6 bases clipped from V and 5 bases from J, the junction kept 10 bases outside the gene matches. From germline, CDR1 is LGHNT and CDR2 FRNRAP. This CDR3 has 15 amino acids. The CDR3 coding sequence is TGTGCTAGTGGCAGCTCTAGCGGGAGTATAGACGAGCAGTACTTC. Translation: CASGSSSGSIDEQYF.

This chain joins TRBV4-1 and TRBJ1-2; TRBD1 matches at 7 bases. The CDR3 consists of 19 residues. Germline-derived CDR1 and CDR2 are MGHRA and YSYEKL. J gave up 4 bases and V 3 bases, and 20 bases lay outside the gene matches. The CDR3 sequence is CASSQSGQGTAVRGYGYTF. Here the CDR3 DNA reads TGCGCCAGCAGCCAGTCCGGCCAAGGGACAGCTGTCAGGGGCTATGGCTACACCTTC.

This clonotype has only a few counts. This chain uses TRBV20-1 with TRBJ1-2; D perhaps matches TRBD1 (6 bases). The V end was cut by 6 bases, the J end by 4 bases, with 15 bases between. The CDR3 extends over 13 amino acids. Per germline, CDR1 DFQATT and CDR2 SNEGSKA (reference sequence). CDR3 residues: CSAVPRTVYGYTF. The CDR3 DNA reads TGCAGTGCGGTCCCCCGGACAGTCTATGGCTACACCTTC.

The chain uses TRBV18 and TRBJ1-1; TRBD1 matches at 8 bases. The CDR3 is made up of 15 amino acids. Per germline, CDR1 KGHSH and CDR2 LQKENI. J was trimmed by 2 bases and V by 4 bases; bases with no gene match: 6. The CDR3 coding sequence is TGTGCCAGCTCACGTGAACAGGGGGGTAACACTGAAGCTTTCTTT. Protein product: CASSREQGGNTEAFF.

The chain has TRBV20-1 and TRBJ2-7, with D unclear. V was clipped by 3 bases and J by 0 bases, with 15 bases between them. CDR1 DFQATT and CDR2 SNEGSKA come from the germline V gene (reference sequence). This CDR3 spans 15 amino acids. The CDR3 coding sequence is TGCAGTGCTAGCCGTGCGGAGACGAGCTCCTACGAGCAGTACTTC. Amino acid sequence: CSASRAETSSYEQYF.

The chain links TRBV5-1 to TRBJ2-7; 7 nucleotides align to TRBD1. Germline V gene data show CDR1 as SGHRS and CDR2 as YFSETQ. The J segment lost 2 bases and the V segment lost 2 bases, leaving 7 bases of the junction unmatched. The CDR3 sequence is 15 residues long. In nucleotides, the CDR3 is TGCGCCAGCAGCTTAACCGGACAGGTACCCTACGAGCAGTACTTC. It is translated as CASSLTGQVPYEQYF.

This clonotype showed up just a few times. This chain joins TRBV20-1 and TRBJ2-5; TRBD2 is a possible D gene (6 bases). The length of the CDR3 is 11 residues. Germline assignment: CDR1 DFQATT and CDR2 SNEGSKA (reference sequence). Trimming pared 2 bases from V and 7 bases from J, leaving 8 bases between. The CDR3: CSARSGGTQYF. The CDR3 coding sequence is TGCAGTGCTAGATCCGGGGGGACCCAGTACTTC.

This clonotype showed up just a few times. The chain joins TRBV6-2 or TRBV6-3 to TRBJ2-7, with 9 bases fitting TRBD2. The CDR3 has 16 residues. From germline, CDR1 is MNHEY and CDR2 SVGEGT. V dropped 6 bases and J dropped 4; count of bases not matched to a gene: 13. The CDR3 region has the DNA TGTGCCAGCAGGCGGGGGGCGACTAGCGGAAAGTACGAGCAGTACTTC. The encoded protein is CASRRGATSGKYEQYF.

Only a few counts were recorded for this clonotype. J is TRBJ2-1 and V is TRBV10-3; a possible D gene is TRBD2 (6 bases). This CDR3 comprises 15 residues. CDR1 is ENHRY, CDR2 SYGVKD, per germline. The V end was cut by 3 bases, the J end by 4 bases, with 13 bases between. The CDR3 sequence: CAISDWDSIYNEQFF. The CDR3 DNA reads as TGTGCCATCAGTGACTGGGACTCCATTTACAATGAGCAGTTCTTC.

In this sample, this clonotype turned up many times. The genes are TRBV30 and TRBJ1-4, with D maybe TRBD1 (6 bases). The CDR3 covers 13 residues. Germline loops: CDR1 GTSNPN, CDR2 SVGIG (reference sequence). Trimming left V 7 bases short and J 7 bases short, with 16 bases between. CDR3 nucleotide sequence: TGTGCCTCCCCCGGAGGACAGACTGAAAAACTGTTTTTT. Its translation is CASPGGQTEKLFF.

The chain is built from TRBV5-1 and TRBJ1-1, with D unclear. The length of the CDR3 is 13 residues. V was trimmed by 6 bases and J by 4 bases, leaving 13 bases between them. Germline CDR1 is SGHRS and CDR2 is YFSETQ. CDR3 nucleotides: TGCGCCAGCACAGGCGGGAGGCGCACTGAAGCTTTCTTT. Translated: CASTGGRRTEAFF. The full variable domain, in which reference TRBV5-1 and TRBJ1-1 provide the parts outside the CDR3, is KAGVTQTPRYLIKTRGQQVTLSCSPISGHRSVSWYQQTPGQGLQFLFEYFSETQRNKGNFPGRFSGRQFSNSRSEMNVSTLELGDSALYLCASTGGRRTEAFFGQGTRLTVV.

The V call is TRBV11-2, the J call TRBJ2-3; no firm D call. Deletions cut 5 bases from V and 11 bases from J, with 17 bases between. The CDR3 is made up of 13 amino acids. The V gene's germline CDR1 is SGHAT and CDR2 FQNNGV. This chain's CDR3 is CASSQERNTLQYF. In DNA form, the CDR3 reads TGTGCCAGCAGCCAAGAGAGGAACACGTTGCAGTATTTT.

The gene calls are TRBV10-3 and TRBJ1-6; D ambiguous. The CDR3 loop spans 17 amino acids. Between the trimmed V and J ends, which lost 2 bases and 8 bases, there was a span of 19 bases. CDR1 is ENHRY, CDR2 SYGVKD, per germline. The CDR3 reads CAISEVGRSPLDSPLHF. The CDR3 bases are TGTGCCATCAGTGAGGTTGGCCGGAGCCCTTTGGATTCACCCCTCCACTTT.

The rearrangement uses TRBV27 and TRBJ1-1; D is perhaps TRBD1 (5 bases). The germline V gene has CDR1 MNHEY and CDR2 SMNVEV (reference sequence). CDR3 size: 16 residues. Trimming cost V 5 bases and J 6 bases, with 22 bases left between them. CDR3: CASSPQRDGAWSEAFF. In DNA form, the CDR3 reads TGTGCCAGCAGTCCACAAAGGGACGGAGCTTGGTCTGAAGCTTTCTTT.

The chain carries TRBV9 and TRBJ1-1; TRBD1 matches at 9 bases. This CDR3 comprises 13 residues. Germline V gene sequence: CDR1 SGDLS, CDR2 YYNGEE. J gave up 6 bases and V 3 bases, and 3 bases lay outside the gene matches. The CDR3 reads CASSADRGAEAFF. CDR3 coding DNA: TGTGCCAGCAGCGCGGACAGGGGAGCTGAAGCTTTCTTT.

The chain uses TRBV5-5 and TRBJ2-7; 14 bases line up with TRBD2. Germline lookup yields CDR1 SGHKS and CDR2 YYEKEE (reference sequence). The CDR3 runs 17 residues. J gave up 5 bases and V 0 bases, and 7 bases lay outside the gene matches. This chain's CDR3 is CASSLGTSGRSIHEQYF. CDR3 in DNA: TGTGCCAGCAGCTTGGGGACTAGCGGGAGGAGTATCCACGAGCAGTACTTC.

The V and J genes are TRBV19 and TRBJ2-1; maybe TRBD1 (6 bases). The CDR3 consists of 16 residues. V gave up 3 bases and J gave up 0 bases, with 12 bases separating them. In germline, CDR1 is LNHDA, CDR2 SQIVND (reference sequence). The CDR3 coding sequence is TGTGCCAGTAGTATTTACAGGGCGAGCTCCTACAATGAGCAGTTCTTC. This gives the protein CASSIYRASSYNEQFF. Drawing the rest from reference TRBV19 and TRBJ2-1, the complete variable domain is DGGITQSPKYLFRKEGQNVTLSCEQNLNHDAMYWYRQDPGQGLRLIYYSQIVNDFQKGDIAEGYSVSREKKESFPLTVTSAQKNPTAFYLCASSIYRASSYNEQFFGPGTRLTVL.

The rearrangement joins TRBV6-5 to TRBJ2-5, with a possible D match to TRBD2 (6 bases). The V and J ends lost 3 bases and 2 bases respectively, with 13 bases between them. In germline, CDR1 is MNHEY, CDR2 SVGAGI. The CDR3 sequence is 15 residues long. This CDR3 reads CASSYGGLLQETQYF. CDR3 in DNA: TGTGCCAGCAGTTATGGGGGACTTCTACAAGAGACCCAGTACTTC.

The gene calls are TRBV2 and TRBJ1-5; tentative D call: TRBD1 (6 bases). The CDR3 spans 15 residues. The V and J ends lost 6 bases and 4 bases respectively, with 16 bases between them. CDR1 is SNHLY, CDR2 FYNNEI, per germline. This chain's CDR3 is CASRPRGLINQPQHF. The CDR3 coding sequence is TGTGCCAGCAGGCCTCGGGGGCTGATAAATCAGCCCCAGCATTTT.

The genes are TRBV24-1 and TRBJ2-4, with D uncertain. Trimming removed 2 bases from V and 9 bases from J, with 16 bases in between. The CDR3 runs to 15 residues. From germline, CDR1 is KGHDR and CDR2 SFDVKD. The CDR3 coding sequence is TGTGCCACCAGTGATTCTCTAGATGGAACGGGCATTCAGTACTTC. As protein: CATSDSLDGTGIQYF.

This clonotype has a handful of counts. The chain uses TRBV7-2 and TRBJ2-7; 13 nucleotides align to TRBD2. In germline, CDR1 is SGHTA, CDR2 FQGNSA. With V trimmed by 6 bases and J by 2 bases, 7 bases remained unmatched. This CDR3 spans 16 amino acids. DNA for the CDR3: TGTGCCAGCAGGGGGACCGGGACTAGCGGGACCTACGAGCAGTACTTC. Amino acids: CASRGTGTSGTYEQYF.

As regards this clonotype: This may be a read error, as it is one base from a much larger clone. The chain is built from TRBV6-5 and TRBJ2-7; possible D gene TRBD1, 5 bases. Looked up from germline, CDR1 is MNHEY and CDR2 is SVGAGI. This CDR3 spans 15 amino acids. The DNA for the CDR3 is TGTGCCGGCAGTTATAACAGGAAGGCGTCCTACGAGCAGTACTTC. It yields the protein CAGSYNRKASYEQYF.

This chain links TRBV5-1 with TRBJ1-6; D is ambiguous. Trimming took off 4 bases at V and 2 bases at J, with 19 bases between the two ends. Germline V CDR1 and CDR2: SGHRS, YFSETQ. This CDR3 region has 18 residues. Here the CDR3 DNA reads TGCGCCAGCAGCGCCCCCGGCGGCGATAAGACCTATAATTCACCCCTCCACTTT. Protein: CASSAPGGDKTYNSPLHF.

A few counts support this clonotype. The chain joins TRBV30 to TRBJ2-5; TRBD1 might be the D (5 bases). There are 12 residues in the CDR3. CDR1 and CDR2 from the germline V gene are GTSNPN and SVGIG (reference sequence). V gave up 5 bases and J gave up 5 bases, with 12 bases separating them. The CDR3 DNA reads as TGTGCCTGGGGACATAACGGGGAGACCCAGTACTTC. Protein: CAWGHNGETQYF.